Each of the 32 T cell receptor beta chains below was sequenced from the same sample in a study of T cell responses to AZD1222 COVID-19 vaccine. Measured with immunoSEQ multiplex PCR; TCRdb has only the in-frame clones, and not every one. The sample shows around 130,000 clones, 80% to 95% of them seen only once. This specimen consisted of peripheral blood, obtained 28 days after the second AZD1222 dose. These receptor sequences come from an adult who received the AZD1222 COVID-19 vaccine.

Here the CDR3 DNA reads TGCGCCAGCAGCCCCGGGACAGGAAACGTTAATTCACCCCTCCACTTT. It specifies CASSPGTGNVNSPLHF. This chain links TRBV5-1 with TRBJ1-6, with 8 positions matching TRBD1. The germline gives CDR1 SGHRS, CDR2 YFSETQ. This CDR3 comprises 16 residues. Unmatched junction bases numbered 9, after V lost 4 bases and J lost 6 bases.

CDR3 region: CASSQAGGRNTEAFF. The CDR3 region has the DNA TGCGCCAGCAGCCAAGCCGGAGGGAGGAACACTGAAGCTTTCTTT. The chain employs TRBV4-3 and TRBJ1-1; D gene unclear. V lost 1 base to trimming and J lost 1 base, with 10 bases between them. CDR1 LGHNA and CDR2 YSLEER come from the germline V gene. The CDR3 consists of 15 residues.

The chain uses TRBV9 and TRBJ1-2; D gene ambiguous. The V end was cut by 6 bases, the J end by 2 bases, with 14 bases between. CDR3 length: 14 amino acids. Per germline, CDR1 SGDLS and CDR2 YYNGEE. For the CDR3, the DNA is TGTGCCAGCACCCCTTCGAGGCCGAACTATGGCTACACCTTC. Translating it yields CASTPSRPNYGYTF.

This chain links TRBV7-9 with TRBJ2-7; TRBD2 aligns across 8 bases. Per germline, CDR1 SEHNR and CDR2 FQNEAQ (reference sequence). Trimming removed 5 bases from V and 4 bases from J; junction bases left unmatched: 4. The CDR3 has 13 residues. This chain's CDR3 is CASSPTSAYEQYF. The CDR3 DNA reads TGTGCCAGCAGCCCGACTAGCGCTTACGAGCAGTACTTC.

The V gene is TRBV19, the J gene TRBJ1-2; 9 positions match TRBD1. This CDR3 has 14 amino acids. The V gene's germline CDR1 is LNHDA and CDR2 SQIVND (reference sequence). The trim removed 5 bases at V and 4 bases at J, leaving 5 bases unmatched. The CDR3 bases are TGTGCCAGTAGTGCCCCGGGACAGGGCTATGGCTACACCTTC. Its protein is CASSAPGQGYGYTF.

The chain is built from TRBV5-5 and TRBJ1-3; D call uncertain. The ends were cut back, 4 bases at V and 4 bases at J, with 24 bases in the middle. Germline values: CDR1 SGHKS, CDR2 YYEKEE (reference sequence). CDR3 length: 18 residues. In DNA form, the CDR3 reads TGTGCCAGCAGCCTCCGGGGTCCCGACATGTTAGGCGGAAACACCATATATTTT. It codes for CASSLRGPDMLGGNTIYF.

This chain links TRBV19 with TRBJ1-6; no reliable D call. Germline CDR1 LNHDA, CDR2 SQIVND (reference sequence). V was shortened by 5 bases and J by 10 bases, with 12 bases between the two germline ends. The length of the CDR3 is 13 residues. This chain's CDR3 is CASSDVPGSPLHF. The CDR3 nucleotides read TGTGCCAGTAGTGACGTCCCGGGGTCACCCCTCCACTTT.

The chain couples TRBV7-9 to TRBJ2-3, with D tentatively TRBD1 (5 bases). Per germline, CDR1 SEHNR and CDR2 FQNEAQ (reference sequence). This CDR3 has 15 residues. Trimming stripped 4 bases from V and 2 bases from J, with 13 bases between. Here the CDR3 reads CASSSTAFLTDTQYF. The DNA for the CDR3 is TGTGCCAGCAGCTCGACAGCCTTCCTCACAGATACGCAGTATTTT.

J is TRBJ2-5 and V is TRBV3-1 (or the pseudogene TRBV3-2); D tentatively fits TRBD1 or TRBD2 (6 bases each). In germline, CDR1 is LGHDT, CDR2 YNNKEL (reference sequence). The CDR3 loop spans 15 amino acids. Trimming cost V 0 bases and J 5 bases, with 13 bases left between them. The CDR3 here is CASSQDRGGLETQYF. The CDR3 DNA sequence: TGTGCCAGCAGCCAAGATAGAGGGGGGCTGGAGACCCAGTACTTC.

The chain recombines TRBV2 with TRBJ1-1; no definite D call. Germline values: CDR1 SNHLY, CDR2 FYNNEI. The CDR3 is 12 amino acids. Trimming removed 6 bases from V and 8 bases from J, with 13 bases in between. This CDR3 reads CASRSVYLEAFF. DNA for the CDR3: TGTGCCAGCAGGTCGGTCTATCTGGAAGCTTTCTTT.

The rearrangement links TRBV19 to TRBJ2-5; 12 bases fit TRBD1. Germline loops: CDR1 LNHDA, CDR2 SQIVND (reference sequence). The CDR3 consists of 14 residues. Trimming removed 8 bases from V and 4 bases from J; junction bases left unmatched: 5. The CDR3 coding sequence is TGTGCCAGTGGGGACAGGGGGCGAGGAGAGACCCAGTACTTC. Protein: CASGDRGRGETQYF.

V is TRBV4-3 and J is TRBJ2-2; 9 bases are a match to TRBD1. The length of the CDR3 is 17 residues. Germline V gene lookup returns CDR1 LGHNA and CDR2 YSLEER. The J segment lost 1 base and the V segment lost 3 bases, leaving 6 bases of the junction unmatched. CDR3 sequence (DNA): TGCGCCAGCAGCCAGCTGCCGGGACAGGGGAACACCGGGGAGCTGTTTTTT. The encoded protein is CASSQLPGQGNTGELFF.

This clone was detected only a few times. The chain carries TRBV6-5 and TRBJ1-5; D remains ambiguous. CDR3 length: 13 residues. V dropped 6 bases and J dropped 6 bases, with 12 bases sitting between them. The germline CDR1 and CDR2 sequences are MNHEY and SVGAGI. CDR3 in amino acids: CASSPLPSQPQHF. The CDR3 bases are TGTGCCAGCAGCCCCCTTCCGAGTCAGCCCCAGCATTTT.

The rearrangement uses TRBV3-1 (or the pseudogene TRBV3-2) and TRBJ2-1; D is uncertain. V lost 4 bases, J lost 9 bases, and 16 bases lay in between. This CDR3 spans 14 amino acids. Per germline, CDR1 LGHDT and CDR2 YNNKEL (reference sequence). CDR3 protein: CASSLTASLIEQFF. The CDR3 DNA is TGTGCCAGCAGCCTCACGGCATCCCTCATTGAGCAGTTCTTC.

The rearrangement joins TRBV6-5 to TRBJ2-7, with D possibly being TRBD1 (6 bases). V lost 6 bases and J 2 bases, leaving 11 bases between the germline ends. From germline, CDR1 is MNHEY and CDR2 SVGAGI. The CDR3 consists of 13 residues. CDR3 region: CASSRGTTYEQYF. CDR3 sequence (DNA): TGTGCCAGCAGCCGAGGGACAACCTACGAGCAGTACTTC.

The chain has TRBV3-1 (or the pseudogene TRBV3-2) and TRBJ1-1; no clear D gene. This CDR3 region has 14 residues. Trimming removed 3 bases from V and 0 bases from J, with 8 bases in between. Germline V gene lookup returns CDR1 LGHDT and CDR2 YNNKEL (reference sequence). The CDR3, as DNA: TGTGCCAGCAGCCATAGAGGCATGAACACTGAAGCTTTCTTT. It is translated as CASSHRGMNTEAFF.

The chain joins TRBV28 to TRBJ1-2; 7 bases line up with TRBD1. This CDR3 has 14 amino acids. V was clipped by 10 bases and J by 2 bases; unmatched bases: 10. Per germline, CDR1 MDHEN and CDR2 SYDVKM. The CDR3, as DNA: TGTGCCACCCCTCGGACAGGCGGGAACTATGGCTACACCTTC. Protein sequence: CATPRTGGNYGYTF.

In its sample, this clone was seen once. This chain uses TRBV9 with TRBJ2-1; 11 bases line up with TRBD2. CDR3 size: 17 residues. Germline V gene lookup returns CDR1 SGDLS and CDR2 YYNGEE. The V segment lost 3 bases and the J segment 3 bases; nucleotides outside the gene matches: 8. This chain's CDR3 is CASSALSGTSGYNEQFF. The CDR3 DNA sequence: TGTGCCAGCAGCGCGCTCTCCGGGACTAGCGGCTACAATGAGCAGTTCTTC.

The table lists this clone with a count of one. This chain connects TRBV19 to TRBJ1-2; 10 positions match TRBD1. Looked up from germline, CDR1 is LNHDA and CDR2 is SQIVND (reference sequence). Losses at the gene ends were 4 bases for V and 3 bases for J; bases not matched to a gene: 5. The length of the CDR3 is 15 residues. CDR3 bases: TGTGCCAGTAGTACGACAGGGGGCTTAGACTATGGCTACACCTTC. As protein: CASSTTGGLDYGYTF.

V is TRBV7-2 and J is TRBJ2-7; the match to TRBD1 covers 7 bases. Germline loops: CDR1 SGHTA, CDR2 FQGNSA. With V trimmed by 7 bases and J by 5 bases, 5 bases remained unmatched. The CDR3 is 12 residues long. DNA of the CDR3: TGTGCCAGCACAATACAGGGGAACGAGCAGTACTTC. Protein product: CASTIQGNEQYF.

The V gene is TRBV11-1, the J gene TRBJ2-5, with TRBD2 matching 7 bases. There are 14 residues in the CDR3. The germline V gene has CDR1 SGHAT and CDR2 FQDESV (reference sequence). After removal of 8 bases from V and 0 bases from J, the junction contained 6 bases not matched to a gene. CDR3 protein: CASGRRENQETQYF. The DNA of the CDR3 is TGTGCCAGCGGCCGGCGGGAGAACCAAGAGACCCAGTACTTC.

The J gene is TRBJ2-1, the V gene TRBV7-2, with a tentative D call TRBD2 (6 bases). The CDR3 contains 15 residues. Germline CDR1 reads SGHTA; CDR2 reads FQGNSA. The V gene lost 6 bases and the J gene lost 4 bases, with 16 bases spanning the gap. The CDR3 loop is CASSPIGGVYNEQFF. The CDR3 nucleotides are TGTGCCAGCAGTCCGATCGGAGGGGTTTACAATGAGCAGTTCTTC.

The CDR3 bases are TGTGCCAGTAGTATTCGGACAGGGGGCAACTATGGCTACACCTTC. Protein product: CASSIRTGGNYGYTF. This chain links TRBV19 with TRBJ1-2, with TRBD1 matching 11 bases. With V trimmed by 3 bases and J by 2 bases, 2 bases remained unmatched. Germline CDR1 and CDR2: LNHDA and SQIVND (reference sequence). This CDR3 is built from 15 residues.

In its sample, this clone was seen a few times. The V gene is TRBV3-1 (or the pseudogene TRBV3-2), the J gene TRBJ2-7; no clear D. Trimming took 0 bases from V and 3 from J, leaving 9 bases between them. Per the germline V gene, CDR1 is LGHDT and CDR2 is YNNKEL (reference sequence). This CDR3 has 14 residues. The CDR3 region has the DNA TGTGCCAGCAGCCAAGATTTGGTGGTCTACGAGCAGTACTTC. This gives the protein CASSQDLVVYEQYF.

The rearrangement links TRBV11-2 to TRBJ2-7; tentatively, D is TRBD2 (5 bases). The ends were cut back, 1 base at V and 4 bases at J, with 14 bases in the middle. The CDR3 is 15 amino acids. Germline V gene data show CDR1 as SGHAT and CDR2 as FQNNGV. The CDR3 here is CASSLAVGVGYEQYF. The CDR3 bases are TGTGCCAGCAGCTTAGCTGTGGGAGTGGGGTACGAGCAGTACTTC.

V gene TRBV28 combines with J gene TRBJ2-2; 8 nucleotides line up with TRBD2. V lost 2 bases and J lost 1; bases outside the gene matches: 3. CDR3 size: 16 residues. Germline V lookup: CDR1 MDHEN, CDR2 SYDVKM. The CDR3 bases are TGTGCCAGCAGTTTAGACGGGAGGGGGAACACCGGGGAGCTGTTTTTT. Translating it yields CASSLDGRGNTGELFF.

The chain recombines TRBV6-5 with TRBJ2-1; tentatively, D is TRBD1 (5 bases). This CDR3 has 11 amino acids. V lost 10 bases, J lost 9 bases, and 13 bases lay in between. Germline V gene lookup returns CDR1 MNHEY and CDR2 SVGAGI. CDR3 bases: TGTGCCACCCTCAGGGCAGGTGAGCAGTTCTTC. It is translated as CATLRAGEQFF.

The gene calls are TRBV9 and TRBJ2-7; 9 nucleotides match TRBD2. Trimming took 3 bases from V and 6 from J; bases not matched to a gene: 4. Germline V CDR1 and CDR2: SGDLS, YYNGEE. The length of the CDR3 is 13 residues. CDR3 sequence (DNA): TGTGCCAGCAGCGCAACGACTAGCGGCGAGCAGTACTTC. Protein sequence: CASSATTSGEQYF. The full variable domain, with the rest looked up from reference TRBV9 and TRBJ2-7, is DSGVTQTPKHLITATGQRVTLRCSPRSGDLSVYWYQQSLDQGLQFLIQYYNGEERAKGNILERFSAQQFPDLHSELNLSSLELGDSALYFCASSATTSGEQYFGPGTRLTVT.

The rearrangement joins TRBV18 to TRBJ1-5; D is possibly TRBD1 (5 bases). The CDR3 loop spans 13 amino acids. CDR1 is KGHSH and CDR2 is LQKENI in the germline V gene. Trimming shortened V by 6 bases and J by 4 bases, and 10 bases separated the two germline ends. CDR3 in DNA: TGTGCCAGCTCCCCCGAGGGGAATCAGCCCCAGCATTTT. It is translated as CASSPEGNQPQHF. Full variable domain (remainder filled in from reference TRBV18 and TRBJ1-5): NAGVMQNPRHLVRRRGQEARLRCSPMKGHSHVYWYRQLPEEGLKFMVYLQKENIIDESGMPKERFSAEFPKEGPSILRIQQVVRGDSAAYFCASSPEGNQPQHFGDGTRLSIL.

The chain couples TRBV11-2 to TRBJ2-5; 7 bases align to TRBD1. The germline CDR1 and CDR2 sequences are SGHAT and FQNNGV. V lost 3 bases to trimming and J lost 9 bases; unmatched junction nucleotides: 13. This CDR3 is 15 amino acids long. The CDR3 sequence: CASSFRTGRWVAQYF. The CDR3 bases are TGTGCCAGCAGCTTCAGGACAGGACGATGGGTGGCCCAGTACTTC.

The V call is TRBV7-3, the J call TRBJ1-2; perhaps TRBD1 as D (5 bases). CDR1 SGHTA and CDR2 FQGTGA come from the germline V gene. This CDR3 comprises 13 residues. Trimming cost V 4 bases and J 8 bases, with 14 bases left between them. The chain's CDR3 is CASSSNPRGGYTF. The CDR3 DNA sequence: TGTGCCAGCAGCTCAAATCCTCGGGGGGGCTACACCTTC.

Concerning this clone itself: Germline is not matched at one junction end, which may reflect a read error. The chain employs TRBV15 and TRBJ2-1; D tentatively fits TRBD1 or TRBD2 (6 bases each). The CDR3 has 15 amino acids. Germline-derived CDR1 and CDR2 are LNHNV and YYDKDF (reference sequence). DNA of the CDR3: TGTGCCGCCAGGTGGGGGCGGGGAGATCACAATGAGCAGTTCTTC. Translation: CAARWGRGDHNEQFF.